The 15 T cell receptor beta chains reported below all come from one sample, sequenced in a study of T cell responses to AZD1222 COVID-19 vaccine. The method was immunoSEQ multiplex PCR; TCRdb's version includes in-frame clones alone and lacks a portion of them. The sample contains about 160,000 clones, 88% of which appear only once. Sequencing used peripheral blood, obtained on day 0 of AZD1222 vaccination. These receptor sequences come from an adult in good health.

CDR3 sequence reads: CASGLSGQINTEAFF. The CDR3 nucleotides read TGTGCTAGTGGTTTGTCCGGTCAGATAAACACTGAAGCTTTCTTT. The chain joins TRBV12-5 to TRBJ1-1; D ambiguous. The V end lost 2 bases, the J end lost 2 bases, and 12 bases lay between the germline ends. Germline CDR1 and CDR2: LGHNT and FRNRAP. The CDR3 is 15 residues long.

About this clone: The junction and the germline gene differ at one end; a read error may be behind it. This chain uses TRBV28 with TRBJ1-2; TRBD1 matches at 9 bases. Germline V gives CDR1 MDHEN, CDR2 SYDVKM. The CDR3 spans 14 residues. DNA for the CDR3: TGTGCCATCAGTTCCGGGACAGGGAGCGTAGGCTACACCTTC. Translated, it gives CAISSGTGSVGYTF.

V and J are TRBV6-2 or TRBV6-3 and TRBJ2-7; possibly TRBD2 for D (6 bases). The CDR3 runs 15 residues. Trimming took off 6 bases at V and 7 bases at J, with 22 bases between the two ends. Germline values: CDR1 MNHEY, CDR2 SVGEGT. Here the CDR3 DNA reads TGTGCCAGCAGCCCCCCTGGGGGGTTACCTTGGGAGCAGTACTTC. This sequence encodes CASSPPGGLPWEQYF.

The chain links TRBV6-5 to TRBJ2-5; D unclear. This CDR3 has 15 residues. With 0 bases removed from V and 1 base from J, the gap between germline ends came to 9 bases. Germline V lookup: CDR1 MNHEY, CDR2 SVGAGI. CDR3 bases: TGTGCCAGCAGTTACTCAACACTACGCCAAGAGACCCAGTACTTC. This encodes CASSYSTLRQETQYF.

This chain links TRBV6-2 or TRBV6-3 with TRBJ1-1; D remains ambiguous. The germline CDR1 and CDR2 sequences are MNHEY and SVGEGT. Deletions cut 1 base from V and 0 bases from J, with 0 bases between. The CDR3 extends over 12 amino acids. CDR3 amino acids: CASSYLNTEAFF. In DNA, the CDR3 is TGTGCCAGCAGTTACTTGAACACTGAAGCTTTCTTT.

This clone was detected once. The chain employs TRBV7-2 and TRBJ1-1; maybe TRBD1 (5 bases). The CDR3 loop spans 16 amino acids. Trimming pared 0 bases from V and 4 bases from J, leaving 15 bases between. CDR1 and CDR2 (germline): SGHTA, FQGNSA. The CDR3 is CASSLAPAGGGTEAFF. CDR3 coding DNA: TGTGCCAGCAGCTTAGCCCCTGCGGGGGGGGGCACTGAAGCTTTCTTT.

As DNA, the CDR3 is TGTGCCAGCAGGGATATCCAGGGAAATGGTAATCAGCCCCAGCATTTT. This codes for CASRDIQGNGNQPQHF. This chain connects TRBV28 to TRBJ1-5, with D tentatively TRBD1 (5 bases). CDR1 and CDR2 (germline): MDHEN, SYDVKM. V gave up 6 bases and J gave up 4 bases, with 19 bases separating them. The CDR3 runs to 16 residues.

This sequence joins TRBV7-9 and TRBJ1-2; 9 nucleotides match TRBD1. J lost 2 bases, V lost 7 bases, and 5 bases had no gene match. CDR1 is SEHNR and CDR2 is FQNEAQ in the germline V gene (reference sequence). This CDR3 has 14 amino acids. DNA for the CDR3: TGTGCCAGCAACGCGGGACAGGGAAACTATGGCTACACCTTC. It specifies CASNAGQGNYGYTF.

The CDR3 spells CASSRRRRDSPLHF. For the CDR3, the DNA is TGTGCCAGCAGCCGGCGGAGGAGGGATTCACCCCTCCACTTT. The V and J genes are TRBV5-6 and TRBJ1-6; D remains unclear. V was pared by 4 bases and J by 8 bases, with 13 bases between. This CDR3 is built from 14 residues. Germline assignment: CDR1 SGHDT and CDR2 YYEEEE.

V gene TRBV28 combines with J gene TRBJ1-1; maybe TRBD1 (5 bases). Trimming left V 5 bases short and J 0 bases short, with 7 bases between. The CDR3 consists of 13 residues. Germline V CDR1 and CDR2: MDHEN, SYDVKM. This CDR3 is CASSRGVNTEAFF. In DNA, the CDR3 is TGTGCCAGCAGTAGAGGGGTGAACACTGAAGCTTTCTTT.

The table lists this clone with a count of one. This chain uses TRBV5-1 with TRBJ2-5; 7 bases map to TRBD1. CDR3 length: 15 amino acids. Trimming took 3 bases from V and 4 from J; bases not matched to a gene: 9. Germline loops: CDR1 SGHRS, CDR2 YFSETQ. The CDR3: CASSSQLTGPETQYF. For the CDR3, the DNA is TGCGCCAGCAGCTCCCAACTGACAGGGCCAGAGACCCAGTACTTC.

This chain links TRBV19 with TRBJ2-3; 10 bases agree with TRBD2. The V and J ends lost 3 bases and 3 bases, in that order; junction bases with no gene match: 9. Germline loops: CDR1 LNHDA, CDR2 SQIVND (reference sequence). CDR3 length equals 17 residues. The CDR3 region has the DNA TGTGCCAGTAGTATCAGTACCCTAGCGGGAGCTACAGATACGCAGTATTTT. This gives the protein CASSISTLAGATDTQYF. The full variable domain, with the rest looked up from reference TRBV19 and TRBJ2-3, is DGGITQSPKYLFRKEGQNVTLSCEQNLNHDAMYWYRQDPGQGLRLIYYSQIVNDFQKGDIAEGYSVSREKKESFPLTVTSAQKNPTAFYLCASSISTLAGATDTQYFGPGTRLTVL.

The V call is TRBV12-3 or TRBV12-4, the J call TRBJ1-1; TRBD1 matches 7 bases. This CDR3 has 13 amino acids. Trimming at V came to 10 bases and at J to 2 bases, leaving 7 bases not matched to a gene. CDR3 DNA: TGTGCCAACACAGGGGTCCCCAACACTGAAGCTTTCTTT. Protein product: CANTGVPNTEAFF.

This clone occurred once. V usage is TRBV6-5 and J usage is TRBJ1-2; D gene ambiguous. Germline V gene sequence: CDR1 MNHEY, CDR2 SVGAGI. Trimming cost V 1 base and J 0 bases, with 9 bases left between them. There are 15 residues in the CDR3. The CDR3 here is CASSYLWAANYGYTF. The CDR3 DNA is TGTGCCAGCAGTTACTTATGGGCGGCTAACTATGGCTACACCTTC.

The genes are TRBV19 and TRBJ1-3; perhaps TRBD1 as D (6 bases). Looked up from germline, CDR1 is LNHDA and CDR2 is SQIVND (reference sequence). Deletions cut 6 bases from V and 2 bases from J, with 8 bases between. There are 13 residues in the CDR3. The CDR3 DNA is TGTGCCAGTAGCCGGACAGCTGGAAACACCATATATTTT. As protein: CASSRTAGNTIYF.